Listed below are T cell receptor beta chains from one sample, sequenced in a study of T cell repertoires in cytomegalovirus infection. MiXCR was run by TCRdb on the reads, yielding one entry per CDR3 protein. This sample has around 170,000 distinct CDR3 sequences; 15% to 20% occur once, and the top ten carry 18%. The sequencing input was CD8+ T cells from PBMCs. Every receptor here comes from a human donor in good health (CMV status not recorded). Some clones in this sample may be carry-over from other donors' samples. The CDR3 runs from the conserved cysteine through the conserved F or W. D genes are given only for firm matches. Where a row states a size, it is once, few, many or the class of an expanded clone; other rows omit it.

D gene	V gene	J gene	clone size	CDR3 DNA	CDR3 protein
NA	TRBV3-1	TRBJ2-7	few	TGTGCCAGCAGCCCCTCCGGGACACCTTACGAGCAGTACTTC	CASSPSGTPYEQYF
NA	TRBV6-2/TRBV6-3	TRBJ2-3	few	TGTGCCAGCAGTTACTCGGGGGGAGATACGCAGTATTTT	CASSYSGGDTQYF
NA	TRBV6-6	TRBJ1-4	NA	TGTGCCAGCAGTTACTCTAGGGAAAAACTGTTTTTT	CASSYSREKLFF
NA	TRBV11-2	TRBJ2-1	few	TGTGCCAGCAGCTTAGATACTATGAGGACAGAAGGGGTCCGTGAGCAGTTCTTC	CASSLDTMRTEGVREQFF
NA	TRBV7-6	TRBJ2-7	few	TGTGCCAGCAGGGTAGGCGGCGAGCAGTACTTC	CASRVGGEQYF
TRBD2	TRBV6-6	TRBJ2-3	few	TGTGCCAGCAGCTGGACTAGCGGGAGGGCCGATACGCAGTATTTT	CASSWTSGRADTQYF
NA	TRBV12-3/TRBV12-4	TRBJ1-1	few	TGTGCCAGCAGTTTCACCACAGGGTACACTGAAGCTTTCTTT	CASSFTTGYTEAFF
TRBD2	TRBV20-1	TRBJ2-3	NA	TGCAGTGCCTTGACGGTAGCGGGGGCCAGCACAGATACGCAGTATTTT	CSALTVAGASTDTQYF
NA	TRBV10-3	TRBJ2-7	NA	TGTGCCATCACATGGACGAGTTGCGAGCAGTACTTC	CAITWTSCEQYF
NA	TRBV7-6	TRBJ2-7	few	TGTGCCAGCAGCCCCCAATCCTACGAGCAGTACTTC	CASSPQSYEQYF
NA	TRBV7-9	TRBJ1-3	few	TGTGCCAGCAGCTTAGTGTCAGCCCCATATTCTGGAAACACCATATATTTT	CASSLVSAPYSGNTIYF
NA	TRBV7-2	TRBJ2-3	few	TGTGCCAGCAGCTTAATTGCCCAGAGGGCAGATACGCAGTATTTT	CASSLIAQRADTQYF
TRBD2	TRBV7-8	TRBJ2-3	few	TGTGCCAGCAGTTCGACTAGCGGGAGGGCCTGGTCTAGCACAGATACGCAGTATTTT	CASSSTSGRAWSSTDTQYF
TRBD2	TRBV28	TRBJ2-7	few	TGTGCCATCGGGGGGGGACGGACGCGCGAGCAGTACTTC	CAIGGGRTREQYF
NA	TRBV4-1	TRBJ1-5	few	TGCGCCAGCAGCCAGAGAGACAGTAGCAATCAGCCCCAGCATTTT	CASSQRDSSNQPQHF
TRBD2	TRBV7-9	TRBJ2-7	few	TGTGCCAGCAGCTTAGGCGGGAGGTACGACTTCAGCTCCTACGAGCAGTACTTC	CASSLGGRYDFSSYEQYF